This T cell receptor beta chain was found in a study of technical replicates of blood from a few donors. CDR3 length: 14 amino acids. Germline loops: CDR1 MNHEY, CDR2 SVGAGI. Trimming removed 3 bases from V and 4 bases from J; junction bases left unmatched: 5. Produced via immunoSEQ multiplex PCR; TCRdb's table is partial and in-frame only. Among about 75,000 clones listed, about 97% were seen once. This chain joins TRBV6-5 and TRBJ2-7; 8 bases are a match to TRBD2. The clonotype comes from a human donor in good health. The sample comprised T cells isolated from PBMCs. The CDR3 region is CASSYREGGYEQYF. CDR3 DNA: TGTGCCAGCAGTTATCGGGAGGGAGGGTACGAGCAGTACTTC.